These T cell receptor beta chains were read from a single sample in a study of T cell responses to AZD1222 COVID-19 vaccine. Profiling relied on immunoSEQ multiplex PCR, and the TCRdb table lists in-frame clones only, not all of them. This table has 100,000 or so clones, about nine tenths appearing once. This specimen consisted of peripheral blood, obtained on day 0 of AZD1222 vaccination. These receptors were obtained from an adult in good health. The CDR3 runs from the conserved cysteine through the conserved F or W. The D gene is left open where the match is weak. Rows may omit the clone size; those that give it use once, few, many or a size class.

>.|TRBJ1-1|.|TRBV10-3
TGTGCCAGTTTTCGGGACGACGGGCGGACTGAAGCTTTCTTT
CASFRDDGRTEAFF
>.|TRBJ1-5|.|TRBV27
TGTGCCAGCAGTTTATCGATAGGACCAGGGCAGCCCCAGCATTTT
CASSLSIGPGQPQHF
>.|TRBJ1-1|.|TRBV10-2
TGCGCCAGCAAGTCCGAAGGGACTGAAGCTTTCTTT
CASKSEGTEAFF
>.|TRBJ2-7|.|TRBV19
TGTGCCAGTAGTCCGGACACAGGGTTTTGGTACGAGCAGTACTTC
CASSPDTGFWYEQYF
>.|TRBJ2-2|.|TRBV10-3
TGTGCCATCAGTGAGTGGGCCGGGGAGCTGTTTTTT
CAISEWAGELFF
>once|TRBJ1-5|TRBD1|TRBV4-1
TGCGCCAGCAGCCAAGGTTCGAGGGGGCTGAGCAATCAGCCCCAGCATTTT
CASSQGSRGLSNQPQHF
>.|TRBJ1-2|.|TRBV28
TGTGCCAGCAGTTCCCGTGCGTTGGACGCAAGCTACACCTTC
CASSSRALDASYTF
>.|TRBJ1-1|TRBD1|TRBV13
TGTGCCAGCAGCGCAAGTCAACAGGGGTTCACTGAAGCTTTCTTT
CASSASQQGFTEAFF
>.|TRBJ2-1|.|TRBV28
TGTGCCAGCAGCCGTTCCGGTGGGTTCTACAATGAGCAGTTCTTC
CASSRSGGFYNEQFF
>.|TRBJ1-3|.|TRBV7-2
TGTGCCAGCAGCTTACTCGCGGAAGGGTTGTCTGGAAACACCATATATTTT
CASSLLAEGLSGNTIYF
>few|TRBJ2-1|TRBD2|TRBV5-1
TGCGCCAGCAGCTTGGCACGGGCGGGGGGTCCCTCCTACAATGAGCAGTTCTTC
CASSLARAGGPSYNEQFF
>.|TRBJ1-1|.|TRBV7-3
TGTGCCAGCAGCTTAACAGGGTTGAACACTGAAGCTTTCTTT
CASSLTGLNTEAFF
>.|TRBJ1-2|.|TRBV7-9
TGTGCCAGCAGCTTAGGACCCGAAACACTTACTCATGGCTACACCTTC
CASSLGPETLTHGYTF
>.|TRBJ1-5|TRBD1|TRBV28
TGTGCCAGCAGTTCCCGGGACAGGGGCCCCAATCAGCCCCAGCATTTT
CASSSRDRGPNQPQHF
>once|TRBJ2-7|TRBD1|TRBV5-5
TGTGCCAGCAGCTTGGTTTGGGACAGCTACGAGCAGTACTTC
CASSLVWDSYEQYF
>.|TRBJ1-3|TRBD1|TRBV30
TGTGCCTGGAGTGATTCGAGGACAGGGTTTGGAAACACCATATATTTT
CAWSDSRTGFGNTIYF
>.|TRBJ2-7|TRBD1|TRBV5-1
TGCGCCAGCAGCTTGGAGGGGGCTGGTATGGTGTTCGAGCAGTACTTC
CASSLEGAGMVFEQYF
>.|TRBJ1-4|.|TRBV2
TGTGCCAGCAGTCCACTCACCGGTTGGGAAAAACTGTTTTTT
CASSPLTGWEKLFF
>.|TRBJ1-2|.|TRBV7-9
TGTGCCAGCAGCTCGGGACGAAACTATGGCTACACCTTC
CASSSGRNYGYTF
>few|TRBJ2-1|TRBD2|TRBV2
TGTGCCAGCCTTATAGCGGGGATAAATGAGCAGTTCTTC
CASLIAGINEQFF
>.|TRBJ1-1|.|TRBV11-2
TGTGCCAGCAGTTCCATCCGGGGGCCTGAAGCTTTCTTT
CASSSIRGPEAFF
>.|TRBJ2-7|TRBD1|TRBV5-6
TGTGCCAGCAGCTCCGCAGGGGGCAGGGTGACCTACGAGCAGTACTTC
CASSSAGGRVTYEQYF
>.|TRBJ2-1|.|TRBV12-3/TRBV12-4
TGTGCCAGCAGTGCGACTTCCGGGTTGCGGGGGTTCTTC
CASSATSGLRGFF
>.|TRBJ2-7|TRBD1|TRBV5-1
TGCGCCAGCAGCTCCGGGACAGCTGAGTCCTACGAGCAGTACTTC
CASSSGTAESYEQYF
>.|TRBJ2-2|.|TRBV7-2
TGTGCCAGCAGCTTAGTCCCGGGATTCGGGAAGAACACCGGGGAGCTGTTTTTT
CASSLVPGFGKNTGELFF
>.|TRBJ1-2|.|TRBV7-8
TGTGCCAGCAGCCGAGACAGGAATCCTAACTATGGCTACACCTTC
CASSRDRNPNYGYTF
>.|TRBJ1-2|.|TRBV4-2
TGTGCCAGCAGCCAAGAAGGACAATTTCTTTATGGCTACACCTTC
CASSQEGQFLYGYTF
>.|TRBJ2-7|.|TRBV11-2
TGTGCCAGCAGCTACCTCAGGACAGCTGCCTACGAGCAGTACTTC
CASSYLRTAAYEQYF
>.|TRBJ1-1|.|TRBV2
TGTGCCAGCAGTGTAGGGGCGAACACTGAAGCTTTCTTT
CASSVGANTEAFF
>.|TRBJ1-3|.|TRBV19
TGTGCCAGTAGTATCCCCCGACAGGCCTCTGGAAACACCATATATTTT
CASSIPRQASGNTIYF
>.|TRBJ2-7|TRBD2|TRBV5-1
TGCGCCAGCAGCTTGTTCGTGACTAGCGGGGAGCGCGACGAGCAGTACTTC
CASSLFVTSGERDEQYF
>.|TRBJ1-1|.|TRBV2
TGTGCCAGCAGCGAAACCACGATAACGAGCACTGAAGCTTTCTTT
CASSETTITSTEAFF
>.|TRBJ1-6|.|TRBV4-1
TGCGCCAGCAGCTCCCCCAGGGCAGGCCTTAATTCACCCCTCCACTTT
CASSSPRAGLNSPLHF
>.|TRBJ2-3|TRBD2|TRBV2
TGTGCCAGCCAAGGGCTAGCGGGGGGAGGAGATACGCAGTATTTT
CASQGLAGGGDTQYF
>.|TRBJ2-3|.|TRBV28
TGTGCCAGCAGTTTGGGAGGTCAGGAACGCACAGATACGCAGTATTTT
CASSLGGQERTDTQYF
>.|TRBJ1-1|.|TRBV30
TGTGCCTGGAGTTTATGGGGTAGAGACACTGAAGCTTTCTTT
CAWSLWGRDTEAFF
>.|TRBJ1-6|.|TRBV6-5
TGTGCCAGCAGGGCTGGGGACTATAATTCACCCCTCCACTTT
CASRAGDYNSPLHF
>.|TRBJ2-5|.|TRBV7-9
TGTGCCAGCAGCGTGGTCACCGGACAAGAGACCCAGTACTTC
CASSVVTGQETQYF
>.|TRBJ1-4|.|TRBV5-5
TGTGCCAGCAGCTTGGCCCTGCAGGGACTTGATGAAAAACTGTTTTTT
CASSLALQGLDEKLFF
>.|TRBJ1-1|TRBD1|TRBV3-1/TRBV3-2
TGTGCCAGCAGCCAAACAGCAGGGGGCTGGGCTGAAGCTTTCTTT
CASSQTAGGWAEAFF
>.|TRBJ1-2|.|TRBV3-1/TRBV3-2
TGTGCCAGCAGCCAATTTCTGGGACCCTATGGCTACACCTTC
CASSQFLGPYGYTF
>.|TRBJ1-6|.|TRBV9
TGTGCCAGCAGCACCCAGGTGGAGTTTAGGTCCCTCCACTTT
CASSTQVEFRSLHF
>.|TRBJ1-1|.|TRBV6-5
TGTGCCAGCAGTATCGGGATCAACACTGAAGCTTTCTTT
CASSIGINTEAFF
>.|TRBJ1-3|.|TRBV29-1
TGCAGCGTTGACGAGGGCCACTCTGGAAACACCATATATTTT
CSVDEGHSGNTIYF
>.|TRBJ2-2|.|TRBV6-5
TGTGCCAGCAGTTACGGTGCAGGGACCGGGGAGCTGTTTTTT
CASSYGAGTGELFF
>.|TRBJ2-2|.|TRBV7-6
TGTGCCAGCAGCTTAGCGGGGGACACCGGGGAGCTGTTTTTT
CASSLAGDTGELFF
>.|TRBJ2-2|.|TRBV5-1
TGCGCCAGCAGCTCTGGGGGGGCGGACACCGGGGAGCTGTTTTTT
CASSSGGADTGELFF
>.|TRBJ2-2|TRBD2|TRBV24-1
TGTGCCACCAGTGATCGGGGAGGACTAGCCGACACCGGGGAGCTGTTTTTT
CATSDRGGLADTGELFF
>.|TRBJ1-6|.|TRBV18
TGTGCCAGCTCACCACGGCTCCAGGGACTTGATTCACCCCTCCACTTT
CASSPRLQGLDSPLHF
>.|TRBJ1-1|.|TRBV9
TGTGCCAGCAGCCAGGTGGAGAACACTGAAGCTTTCTTT
CASSQVENTEAFF
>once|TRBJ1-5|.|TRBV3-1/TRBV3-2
TGTGCCAGCAGCCAAGACGTTAACGGGACGCCCCAGCATTTT
CASSQDVNGTPQHF
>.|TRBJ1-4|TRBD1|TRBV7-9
TGTGCCAGCAGCCCCCGGGACAGGGTCGAAAAACTGTTTTTT
CASSPRDRVEKLFF
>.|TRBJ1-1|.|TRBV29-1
TGCAGCGCTGTCTCTACCCGCGCTTTCTTT
CSAVSTRAFF